A single sample gave rise to the 30 T cell receptor beta chains below, sequenced in a study of a mutant IDH1 vaccine in newly diagnosed glioma. TCRdb keeps only in-frame clones here, not all; method: immunoSEQ multiplex PCR. This sample yields about 32,000 clones, of which approximately 80% are seen a single time; about 21% belongs to the top ten. Time point of the sample: baseline, week 1 (first vaccination visit). Sample treatment: pre-vaccination baseline after standard-of-care therapy. The sample here was PBMCs, taken from a glioma patient treated with radiotherapy, temozolomide or both. The receptors derive from a man aged 25-45 years with glioma.

Turning to this clone: One end of the junction varies from germline; a read error may be responsible. This chain joins TRBV6-5 and TRBJ2-2, with D possibly being TRBD1 (6 bases). This CDR3 comprises 14 residues. Germline V gene data show CDR1 as MNHEY and CDR2 as SVGAGI. CDR3 sequence: CASSYLDRAGELFF. The CDR3 DNA sequence: TGTGCCAGCAGTTACCTGGACAGAGCCGGTGAGCTGTTTTTT.

This clone has only a few counts. This chain connects TRBV5-1 to TRBJ1-1; D gene uncertain. Per germline, CDR1 SGHRS and CDR2 YFSETQ. The V end lost 5 bases, the J end lost 0 bases, and 11 bases lay between the germline ends. This CDR3 region has 14 residues. The CDR3 DNA sequence: TGCGCCAGCAGAATAGACATTATGAACACTGAAGCTTTCTTT. It is translated as CASRIDIMNTEAFF.

This clone turned up a few times. The genes are TRBV10-3 and TRBJ1-1; tentatively, D is TRBD1 (6 bases). Germline lookup yields CDR1 ENHRY and CDR2 SYGVKD. This CDR3 region has 15 residues. The ends were cut back, 2 bases at V and 4 bases at J, with 14 bases in the middle. The CDR3 loop reads CAISEPTNRVTEAFF. CDR3 in DNA: TGTGCCATCAGTGAGCCTACAAACAGGGTCACTGAAGCTTTCTTT.

The rearrangement uses TRBV5-6 and TRBJ1-4; possibly TRBD1 for D (5 bases). Germline CDR1 reads SGHDT; CDR2 reads YYEEEE. This CDR3 has 15 amino acids. Trimming removed 0 bases from V and 11 bases from J, with 17 bases in between. The CDR3 DNA is TGTGCCAGCAGCTTGGAAGCCAGGGCGAGGGAGAAACTGTTTTTT. This codes for CASSLEARAREKLFF.

This clone was found a few times. The V gene is TRBV19, the J gene TRBJ1-1, with D uncertain. CDR3 length: 14 amino acids. Trimming took off 5 bases at V and 0 bases at J, with 10 bases between the two ends. Germline CDR1 is LNHDA and CDR2 is SQIVND (reference sequence). This CDR3 reads CASSLVSMNTEAFF. The CDR3 nucleotides are TGTGCCAGTAGTCTGGTCTCGATGAACACTGAAGCTTTCTTT.

The chain carries TRBV2 and TRBJ2-3; 12 bases are a match to TRBD2. CDR3 size: 15 residues. Trimming removed 5 bases from V and 6 bases from J; junction bases left unmatched: 6. Germline CDR1 SNHLY, CDR2 FYNNEI. Here the CDR3 reads CASSRTSGTRDTQYF. The CDR3 bases are TGTGCCAGCAGTCGGACTAGCGGGACTCGCGATACGCAGTATTTT.

V and J are TRBV7-9 and TRBJ2-5; TRBD1 agrees at 9 bases. The germline V gene has CDR1 SEHNR and CDR2 FQNEAQ (reference sequence). V was clipped by 7 bases and J by 5 bases; unmatched bases: 11. The CDR3 is 15 amino acids. The CDR3 DNA reads as TGTGCCAGCATCATACAGGGGGCGCCATCGGAGACCCAGTACTTC. Protein sequence: CASIIQGAPSETQYF.

DNA for the CDR3: TGTGCCAGCAGCCCGCGAGCGGGAGTCTCCTACAATGAGCAGTTCTTC. Residues: CASSPRAGVSYNEQFF. The chain is built from TRBV5-4 and TRBJ2-1, with 8 nucleotides matching TRBD2. Germline values: CDR1 SGHNT, CDR2 YYREEE (reference sequence). This CDR3 is 16 amino acids long. The J segment lost 0 bases and the V segment lost 4 bases, leaving 6 bases of the junction unmatched.

The chain couples TRBV29-1 to TRBJ1-2; D is uncertain. The germline V gene has CDR1 SQVTM and CDR2 ANQGSEA. Trimming pared 0 bases from V and 4 bases from J, leaving 6 bases between. This CDR3 comprises 12 residues. The CDR3 here is CSVEDRRYGYTF. The CDR3 nucleotides are TGCAGCGTTGAAGATCGACGCTATGGCTACACCTTC.

J is TRBJ1-6 and V is TRBV6-5; no firm D call. Trimming removed 5 bases from V and 11 bases from J, with 10 bases in between. This CDR3 has 12 amino acids. Germline CDR1 reads MNHEY; CDR2 reads SVGAGI. Written as DNA, the CDR3 is TGTGCCAGCAGTCCCCCTTTGGCACCCCTCCACTTT. Its protein product is CASSPPLAPLHF.

The chain couples TRBV2 to TRBJ1-2; 8 nucleotides match TRBD1. The trim removed 3 bases at V and 4 bases at J, leaving 10 bases unmatched. Per the germline V gene, CDR1 is SNHLY and CDR2 is FYNNEI. The CDR3 is 16 amino acids. For the CDR3, the DNA is TGTGCCAGCAGTGAGCCGGGACAGGTATTTGGCTATGGCTACACCTTC. This gives the protein CASSEPGQVFGYGYTF.

With regard to this clone: Additional DNA sequences in this sample encode the identical CDR3. The chain combines TRBV6-1 with TRBJ2-1; D gene unclear. V was cut by 6 bases and J by 2 bases, with 5 bases left in between. Germline assignment: CDR1 MNHNS and CDR2 SASEGT. The CDR3 totals 12 residues. CDR3 sequence (DNA): TGTGCCAGCAGCGAGACCTACAATGAGCAGTTCTTC. Translated, it gives CASSETYNEQFF.

The CDR3 sequence: CASSSLTGVSTNEKLFF. As DNA, the CDR3 is TGTGCCAGCAGTTCACTGACAGGGGTTTCAACTAATGAAAAACTGTTTTTT. The chain combines TRBV28 with TRBJ1-4, with TRBD1 identical over 8 bases. Trimming at V came to 4 bases and at J to 0 bases, leaving 7 bases not matched to a gene. CDR1 MDHEN and CDR2 SYDVKM come from the germline V gene. The length of the CDR3 is 17 residues.

The V call is TRBV6-1, the J call TRBJ1-2; D possibly corresponds to TRBD1 (5 bases). The germline V gene has CDR1 MNHNS and CDR2 SASEGT. V was cut by 8 bases and J by 4 bases, with 14 bases left in between. The length of the CDR3 is 13 residues. CDR3 residues: CASRGRGGYGYTF. CDR3 DNA sequence: TGTGCCAGCCGGGGAAGGGGCGGCTATGGCTACACCTTC.

This clone has just a few counts. V and J are TRBV25-1 and TRBJ1-4; D is possibly TRBD1 (5 bases). The V and J ends lost 5 bases and 6 bases respectively, with 10 bases between them. CDR3 size: 13 residues. Per the germline V gene, CDR1 is MGHDK and CDR2 is SYGVNS. CDR3 bases: TGTGCCAGCAGTCCCGGGACGGATGAAAAACTGTTTTTT. The encoded protein is CASSPGTDEKLFF. The entire variable domain, with the rest obtained from reference TRBV25-1 and TRBJ1-4, is as follows: EADIYQTPRYLVIGTGKKITLECSQTMGHDKMYWYQQDPGMELHLIHYSYGVNSTEKGDLSSESTVSRIRTEHFPLTLESARPSHTSQYLCASSPGTDEKLFFGSGTQLSVL.

This clone was detected only once. The gene calls are TRBV6-1 and TRBJ2-6; D gene uncertain. Looked up from germline, CDR1 is MNHNS and CDR2 is SASEGT. The CDR3 runs 15 residues. With 1 base removed from V and 2 bases from J, the gap between germline ends came to 6 bases. The CDR3 here is CASSEGGTGANVLTF. The DNA of the CDR3 is TGTGCCAGCAGTGAAGGGGGTACTGGGGCCAACGTCCTGACTTTC.

The chain is built from TRBV28 and TRBJ1-5, with D unresolved. The CDR3 length is 16 residues. Germline CDR1 and CDR2: MDHEN and SYDVKM. Between the trimmed V and J ends, which lost 2 bases and 0 bases, there was a span of 11 bases. The CDR3 DNA reads TGTGCCAGCAGTTTAAGGACGGGTTATAGCAATCAGCCCCAGCATTTT. Its protein product is CASSLRTGYSNQPQHF.

Regarding this clone: One junction end disagrees with the germline gene, perhaps due to a read error. In nucleotides, the CDR3 is TGTGCCTGCAGGGCCACAGGTAACACTGAAGCTTTCTTT. Translating it yields CACRATGNTEAFF. The V gene is TRBV28, the J gene TRBJ1-1; possible D gene TRBD1, 5 bases. The CDR3 spans 13 residues. Germline CDR1 is MDHEN and CDR2 is SYDVKM.

The rearrangement uses TRBV7-8 and TRBJ1-4; 10 bases fit TRBD1. The V and J ends lost 1 base and 6 bases, in that order; junction bases with no gene match: 2. This CDR3 has 15 residues. Germline CDR1 SGHVS, CDR2 FQNEAQ. CDR3 DNA: TGTGCCAGCAGCTTAGGGGACAGGGGCGATGAAAAACTGTTTTTT. Translating gives CASSLGDRGDEKLFF. The entire variable domain, with the rest obtained from reference TRBV7-8 and TRBJ1-4, is as follows: GAGVSQSPRYKVAKRGQDVALRCDPISGHVSLFWYQQALGQGPEFLTYFQNEAQLDKSGLPSDRFFAERPEGSVSTLKIQRTQQEDSAVYLCASSLGDRGDEKLFFGSGTQLSVL.

This clone was seen a single time. The chain employs TRBV5-1 and TRBJ2-3, with unresolved D. The germline gives CDR1 SGHRS, CDR2 YFSETQ. This CDR3 is built from 14 residues. The germline V and J ends were trimmed by 3 bases and 4 bases, with 12 bases remaining between them. The CDR3 coding sequence is TGCGCCAGCAGCTCCACAGTGGTCCCAGATACGCAGTATTTT. It translates to CASSSTVVPDTQYF. The full variable domain, with the rest looked up from reference TRBV5-1 and TRBJ2-3, is KAGVTQTPRYLIKTRGQQVTLSCSPISGHRSVSWYQQTPGQGLQFLFEYFSETQRNKGNFPGRFSGRQFSNSRSEMNVSTLELGDSALYLCASSSTVVPDTQYFGPGTRLTVL.

J is TRBJ2-7 and V is TRBV30, with 9 bases matching TRBD2. Germline-derived CDR1 and CDR2 are GTSNPN and SVGIG (reference sequence). The CDR3 sequence is 18 residues long. V shed 4 bases, J shed 2 bases, and the junction held 18 bases outside the gene matches. The CDR3 sequence is CAWIGSGLALVVAYEQYF. CDR3 bases: TGTGCCTGGATTGGATCGGGACTAGCTTTGGTTGTGGCCTACGAGCAGTACTTC.

The chain links TRBV4-3 to TRBJ2-3; weak D call: TRBD1 (6 bases). CDR1 LGHNA and CDR2 YSLEER come from the germline V gene. Trimming shortened V by 6 bases and J by 0 bases, and 10 bases separated the two germline ends. The CDR3 has 14 residues. This CDR3 is CASSPGHSTDTQYF. DNA of the CDR3: TGCGCCAGCAGTCCGGGACACAGCACAGATACGCAGTATTTT.

In this sample, this clone turned up a few times. The V gene is TRBV19, the J gene TRBJ1-5; TRBD1 aligns across 7 bases. From germline, CDR1 is LNHDA and CDR2 SQIVND (reference sequence). V lost 5 bases to trimming and J lost 6 bases; unmatched junction nucleotides: 7. The CDR3 loop spans 14 amino acids. The DNA of the CDR3 is TGTGCCAGTAGTGTCGACAGGGTCAGTCAGCCCCAGCATTTT. Protein sequence: CASSVDRVSQPQHF.

The table lists this clone with a few counts. The chain couples TRBV6-6 to TRBJ2-7; 10 bases are a match to TRBD1. V lost 6 bases, J lost 7 bases, and 12 bases stayed unmatched. CDR3 length: 15 amino acids. Per germline, CDR1 MNHNY and CDR2 SVGAGI (reference sequence). The CDR3 nucleotides read TGTGCCAGCAGCGTCCCCGGGACAGGGGTTGGTGAGCAGTACTTC. It specifies CASSVPGTGVGEQYF.

The chain links TRBV5-6 to TRBJ2-1, with D uncertain. The CDR3 is 17 amino acids. The germline CDR1 and CDR2 sequences are SGHDT and YYEEEE. The V end was cut by 0 bases, the J end by 0 bases, with 13 bases between. The CDR3 nucleotides are TGTGCCAGCAGCTTGGGGGTTCGGGTAAGCTCCTACAATGAGCAGTTCTTC. It codes for CASSLGVRVSSYNEQFF.

The V gene is TRBV5-1, the J gene TRBJ2-2; TRBD2 aligns across 12 bases. The trim removed 0 bases at V and 5 bases at J, leaving 5 bases unmatched. Germline CDR1 is SGHRS and CDR2 is YFSETQ. This CDR3 comprises 17 residues. CDR3 sequence (DNA): TGCGCCAGCAGCTTGGGCCTAGCGGGAGGGGAGACCGGGGAGCTGTTTTTT. It encodes CASSLGLAGGETGELFF.

This rearrangement joins TRBV2 to TRBJ1-5; D is ambiguous. The germline CDR1 and CDR2 sequences are SNHLY and FYNNEI. The CDR3 covers 12 residues. The V and J ends lost 9 bases and 4 bases respectively, with 10 bases between them. The CDR3 region is CASRTGNQPQHF. The CDR3 DNA is TGTGCCAGTAGGACCGGGAATCAGCCCCAGCATTTT.

This clone was detected only once. The rearrangement links TRBV5-4 to TRBJ2-7; TRBD2 might be the D (7 bases). In germline, CDR1 is SGHNT, CDR2 YYREEE (reference sequence). The CDR3 has 15 residues. The CDR3 bases are TGTGCAAGCCAGACTGAAGGGGGGGCCTACAACGAGCAGTACTTC. Translation gives CASQTEGGAYNEQYF.

This clone came up once. DNA of the CDR3: TGTGCCAGCTCACCACGGGCGGGGGACTATGGCTACACCTTC. Translated, it gives CASSPRAGDYGYTF. The chain couples TRBV18 to TRBJ1-2, with a weak D call TRBD1 (5 bases). The V end was cut by 1 base, the J end by 3 bases, with 9 bases between. This CDR3 is built from 14 residues. Germline V gene lookup returns CDR1 KGHSH and CDR2 LQKENI.

This clone was seen once. The chain joins TRBV4-1 to TRBJ2-5; 10 bases agree with TRBD2. This CDR3 spans 17 amino acids. Germline lookup yields CDR1 MGHRA and CDR2 YSYEKL. Trimming at V came to 4 bases and at J to 5 bases, leaving 13 bases not matched to a gene. The CDR3: CASSPHETSGLAETQYF. The DNA of the CDR3 is TGCGCCAGCAGCCCCCACGAGACTAGCGGGCTAGCGGAGACCCAGTACTTC.